The 18 T cell receptor beta chains below all came from one sample that was sequenced in a study of CD8 T cells in ankylosing spondylitis. TCRdb reprocessed the 5' RACE reads via MiXCR and lists one record per CDR3 protein. The sample holds over 400,000 distinct CDR3 sequences; 25% to 30% are singletons and the top ten take about 0.92%. Study results and limitations: Roughly eight highly homologous variants made up a TCR beta motif that seemed to typify ankylosing spondylitis blood.

Their antigen targets remain unknown. Input material: blood, either unsorted or a sorted T cell fraction (not recorded which). These receptor sequences come from a male donor with ankylosing spondylitis.

CDR3 residues: CSANLGRGTEAFF. The CDR3 DNA is TGCAGTGCTAATTTGGGCAGGGGCACTGAAGCTTTCTTT. The V gene is TRBV20-1, the J gene TRBJ1-1; D perhaps matches TRBD1 (6 bases). The CDR3 extends over 13 amino acids. Trimming removed 4 bases at V and 4 bases at J, with 13 bases between. Germline V lookup: CDR1 DFQATT, CDR2 SNEGSKA (reference sequence).

This clonotype turned up a few times. The genes are TRBV10-3 and TRBJ1-4; weak D call: TRBD1 (5 bases). The CDR3 consists of 15 residues. Per the germline V gene, CDR1 is ENHRY and CDR2 is SYGVKD. V was pared by 3 bases and J by 6 bases, with 14 bases between. The CDR3 bases are TGTGCCATCAGTGATCAGGGAGGGAGAGATGAAAAACTGTTTTTT. Translated, it gives CAISDQGGRDEKLFF.

The sample holds a few counts of this clonotype. The V and J genes are TRBV2 and TRBJ2-5, with TRBD1 identical over 9 bases. Germline CDR1 SNHLY, CDR2 FYNNEI. V gave up 6 bases and J gave up 3 bases; unmatched junction bases: 5. This CDR3 comprises 14 residues. CDR3 DNA sequence: TGTGCCAGCAGAGAACAGGGGGCTGAAGAGACCCAGTACTTC. It specifies CASREQGAEETQYF.

This clonotype was detected a few times. J is TRBJ2-3 and V is TRBV11-2; TRBD2 matches 12 bases. Trimming at V came to 1 base and at J to 2 bases, leaving 4 bases not matched to a gene. The CDR3 covers 17 residues. CDR1 and CDR2 (germline): SGHAT, FQNNGV. CDR3 DNA: TGTGCCAGCAGCTTAGGACTAGCGGGAGTCCCCACAGATACGCAGTATTTT. Residues: CASSLGLAGVPTDTQYF.

This clonotype was observed a few times. This chain joins TRBV7-9 and TRBJ2-1; 12 bases agree with TRBD2. Germline V gene data show CDR1 as SEHNR and CDR2 as FQNEAQ (reference sequence). CDR3 length equals 16 residues. The V and J ends lost 5 bases and 8 bases, in that order; junction bases with no gene match: 10. The chain's CDR3 is CASSTGLAGIRDEQFF. CDR3 DNA sequence: TGTGCCAGCAGCACCGGACTAGCGGGAATAAGGGATGAGCAGTTCTTC.

The J gene is TRBJ2-1, the V gene TRBV2; 7 nucleotides agree with TRBD2. The V gene end was trimmed by 6 bases and the J gene end by 4 bases; junction bases not matched to a gene: 12. The CDR3 covers 16 residues. CDR1 is SNHLY and CDR2 is FYNNEI in the germline V gene. DNA of the CDR3: TGTGCCAGCAGCCCTACCGCTAGCGGAGAATACAATGAGCAGTTCTTC. Translated: CASSPTASGEYNEQFF.

V gene TRBV2 combines with J gene TRBJ2-2, with 9 bases aligning to TRBD1. The length of the CDR3 is 15 residues. V gave up 6 bases and J gave up 6 bases; unmatched junction bases: 8. CDR1 is SNHLY, CDR2 FYNNEI, per germline. The CDR3 DNA sequence: TGTGCCAGCAGACCGGGACAGGGAGGAGCCGGGGAGCTGTTTTTT. Translation gives CASRPGQGGAGELFF.

Many counts were recorded for this clonotype. The rearrangement uses TRBV12-3 or TRBV12-4 and TRBJ2-3; the match to TRBD2 covers 11 bases. With 7 bases clipped from V and 6 bases from J, the junction kept 6 bases outside the gene matches. This CDR3 comprises 14 residues. The CDR3 loop is CASKTSGTPDTQYF. CDR3 sequence (DNA): TGTGCCAGCAAGACTAGCGGGACCCCCGATACGCAGTATTTT.

CDR3 sequence: CASTPEGLPYNEQFF. The DNA for the CDR3 is TGCGCCAGCACCCCAGAGGGACTACCCTACAATGAGCAGTTCTTC. The chain is built from TRBV5-1 and TRBJ2-1, with TRBD2 identical over 7 bases. With 6 bases clipped from V and 2 bases from J, the junction kept 8 bases outside the gene matches. CDR3 length: 15 amino acids. CDR1 and CDR2 (germline): SGHRS, YFSETQ. Full variable domain (outside the CDR3, taken from reference TRBV5-1 and TRBJ2-1): KAGVTQTPRYLIKTRGQQVTLSCSPISGHRSVSWYQQTPGQGLQFLFEYFSETQRNKGNFPGRFSGRQFSNSRSEMNVSTLELGDSALYLCASTPEGLPYNEQFFGPGTRLTVL.

There are many counts of this clonotype. This rearrangement joins TRBV20-1 to TRBJ2-3; 12 bases map to TRBD2. This CDR3 has 15 amino acids. Germline V gene lookup returns CDR1 DFQATT and CDR2 SNEGSKA (reference sequence). J lost 4 bases, V lost 4 bases, and 6 bases had no gene match. CDR3 sequence reads: CSANGLAGYSDTQYF. CDR3 nucleotide sequence: TGCAGTGCTAACGGACTAGCGGGATACTCAGATACGCAGTATTTT.

In its sample, this clonotype was seen a few times. The rearrangement joins TRBV21-1 to TRBJ2-5; the table's D call, TRBD1, was not checked against the DNA. TRBV21-1 is a pseudogene. CDR3 length equals 15 residues. The CDR3 region has the DNA TGTGCCAGCGGGCCGGGACTGAGGGCACAAGAGACCCAGTACTTC. Translated, it gives CASGPGLRAQETQYF.

In this sample, this clonotype turned up once. CDR3 bases: TGTGCCAGCAGCGACAGGGACGCTCGGAACACTGAAGCTTTCTTT. Translating gives CASSDRDARNTEAFF. This rearrangement joins TRBV9 to TRBJ1-1; maybe TRBD1 (6 bases). V gave up 3 bases and J gave up 1 base, with 13 bases separating them. Germline V CDR1 and CDR2: SGDLS, YYNGEE. The CDR3 runs to 15 residues.

This clonotype was observed many times. CDR3 coding DNA: TGTGCCAGCAGTTTAAGGCTAGCGGGAGGCGAAGCAGATACGCAGTATTTT. Its translation is CASSLRLAGGEADTQYF. The chain recombines TRBV12-3 or TRBV12-4 with TRBJ2-3; 11 bases align to TRBD2. V shed 2 bases, J shed 4 bases, and the junction held 8 bases outside the gene matches. CDR3 length: 17 residues.

This sequence joins TRBV20-1 and TRBJ1-5; D is undetermined. The V end lost 5 bases, the J end lost 0 bases, and 8 bases lay between the germline ends. Per the germline V gene, CDR1 is DFQATT and CDR2 is SNEGSKA (reference sequence). The CDR3 loop spans 13 amino acids. The CDR3 sequence is CSARPYSNQPQHF. The CDR3 DNA reads TGCAGTGCTCGACCCTATAGCAATCAGCCCCAGCATTTT.

This clonotype has more than one count but fewer than ten. The chain combines TRBV10-3 with TRBJ2-1; D gene uncertain. This CDR3 region has 12 residues. V dropped 7 bases and J dropped 8 bases, with 12 bases sitting between them. Per the germline V gene, CDR1 is ENHRY and CDR2 is SYGVKD. The CDR3 DNA is TGTGCCATCAATCCGGGTGGAGATGAGCAGTTCTTC. Its protein product is CAINPGGDEQFF.

This chain joins TRBV5-5 and TRBJ1-5; 9 bases agree with TRBD1. Per the germline V gene, CDR1 is SGHKS and CDR2 is YYEKEE (reference sequence). With 2 bases clipped from V and 5 bases from J, the junction kept 2 bases outside the gene matches. The CDR3 consists of 14 residues. CDR3: CASSLQGADQPQHF. The CDR3 nucleotides are TGTGCCAGCAGCTTACAGGGGGCGGATCAGCCCCAGCATTTT. Full variable domain (missing parts from reference TRBV5-5 and TRBJ1-5): DAGVTQSPTHLIKTRGQQVTLRCSPISGHKSVSWYQQVLGQGPQFIFQYYEKEERGRGNFPDRFSARQFPNYSSELNVNALLLGDSALYLCASSLQGADQPQHFGDGTRLSIL.

The rearrangement uses TRBV28 and TRBJ2-7; 12 bases are a match to TRBD1. This CDR3 region has 13 residues. Per germline, CDR1 MDHEN and CDR2 SYDVKM. V shed 6 bases and J 6 bases; nucleotides not matched to a gene: 3. The CDR3 here is CASRGQGASEQYF. DNA for the CDR3: TGTGCCAGCAGGGGACAGGGGGCAAGCGAGCAGTACTTC.

The V and J genes are TRBV24-1 and TRBJ1-5; D may be TRBD1 (5 bases). From germline, CDR1 is KGHDR and CDR2 SFDVKD. The CDR3 has 14 residues. Trimming cost V 3 bases and J 3 bases, with 8 bases left between them. The CDR3 DNA reads as TGTGCCACCAGTGATGACAGTTACAATCAGCCCCAGCATTTT. Translation gives CATSDDSYNQPQHF.